The T cell receptor beta chain under discussion was sequenced for a study of cytomegalovirus exposure and HLA in healthy donors. Primers included in the PCR were 60 Vbeta and 13 Jbeta primers. Profiling relied on immunoSEQ multiplex PCR, and the TCRdb table lists in-frame clones only, not all of them. The data show more than 90,000 clones, less than 85% seen once. V dropped 3 bases and J dropped 3; count of bases not matched to a gene: 7. Germline V gives CDR1 SGHNT, CDR2 YYREEE (reference sequence). The CDR3 has 16 amino acids. The receptor was derived from a man between 50 and 59 years old in good health and CMV-seropositive. The specimen was PBMCs. The V gene is TRBV5-4, the J gene TRBJ2-2; TRBD2 agrees at 8 bases. The CDR3 DNA follows: TGTGCCAGCAGCTCCTTCGGGGGGGCGGACACCGGGGAGCTGTTTTTT. Translating gives CASSSFGGADTGELFF.